This TCR beta chain was sequenced in a study of cytomegalovirus exposure and HLA in healthy donors. General study findings and limits: Beyond CMV serostatus, there was no information to go on about immune exposure. A prior analysis recorded that most TCR beta V segments were productive about 87% or about 30% of the time. The study designated over 150 TCR beta chains cytomegalovirus-associated.

PCR used 60 Vbeta primers and 13 Jbeta primers. Only in-frame clones appear in the TCRdb table, and some are missing; sequencing was by immunoSEQ multiplex PCR. This sample lists tens of thousands of clones; its ten largest clones have 15%. As concerns this clone: The antigen remains unidentified.

Trimming left V 3 bases short and J 8 bases short, with 13 bases between. This CDR3 is built from 14 residues. Germline V gives CDR1 SEHNR, CDR2 FQNEAQ (reference sequence). V is TRBV7-9 and J is TRBJ1-4; maybe TRBD1 (6 bases). The source of this sequence is a man aged 50 to 59 in good health and CMV-seropositive. The sequencing sample was made of PBMCs. The CDR3 loop reads CASSLAGGREKLFF. The CDR3 DNA reads TGTGCCAGCAGCTTGGCGGGGGGCCGCGAAAAACTGTTTTTT.